Following are 11 T cell receptor beta chains from one sample sequenced in a study of blood T cell repertoires in COVID-19. Sequenced by immunoSEQ multiplex PCR; TCRdb stores in-frame clones only, minus some. The table shows 230,000 or so clones, with about four fifths occurring only once. Sequenced material: peripheral blood. These receptors all come from an elderly woman with COVID-19, enrolled during active disease.

The V call is TRBV6-4, the J call TRBJ2-1, with 9 bases that match TRBD2. The CDR3 runs to 15 residues. Germline loops: CDR1 MRHNA, CDR2 SNTAGT. Germline trimming cut 7 bases from V and 10 bases from J; bases unmatched to any gene: 14. The CDR3 nucleotides read TGTGCCAGCAATAGGGGGCGGGAGGGCCGAGAGGAGCAGTTCTTC. This encodes CASNRGREGREEQFF.

The V and J genes are TRBV18 and TRBJ1-5, with a possible D match to TRBD1 (6 bases). V was pared by 2 bases and J by 9 bases, with 11 bases between. From germline, CDR1 is KGHSH and CDR2 LQKENI. The CDR3 loop spans 13 amino acids. This CDR3 reads CASSPGGNLPQHF. CDR3 in DNA: TGTGCCAGCTCACCAGGGGGCAACTTGCCCCAGCATTTT.

The V gene is TRBV5-1, the J gene TRBJ2-2; 8 positions match TRBD1. The CDR3 loop spans 15 amino acids. Germline V gives CDR1 SGHRS, CDR2 YFSETQ. With V trimmed by 4 bases and J by 4 bases, 6 bases remained unmatched. CDR3 in amino acids: CASSPGQGGTGELFF. CDR3 nucleotides: TGCGCCAGCAGCCCCGGACAGGGAGGCACCGGGGAGCTGTTTTTT.

V usage is TRBV28 and J usage is TRBJ1-2, with D uncertain. The V gene lost 6 bases and the J gene lost 4 bases, with 21 bases spanning the gap. This CDR3 contains 16 residues. Germline V gene sequence: CDR1 MDHEN, CDR2 SYDVKM. The CDR3, as DNA: TGTGCCAGCAGGCTCGGGTTGGATCCGGCTACCTATGGCTACACCTTC. Translating gives CASRLGLDPATYGYTF.

V usage is TRBV7-9 and J usage is TRBJ1-1; D is uncertain. The CDR3 extends over 14 amino acids. Germline assignment: CDR1 SEHNR and CDR2 FQNEAQ (reference sequence). The V end was cut by 4 bases, the J end by 8 bases, with 17 bases between. CDR3 amino acids: CASSYAGTSGEAFF. The CDR3 DNA sequence: TGTGCCAGCAGCTACGCTGGAACCTCCGGGGAAGCTTTCTTT.

This rearrangement joins TRBV3-1 (or the pseudogene TRBV3-2) to TRBJ2-2; the D gene is possibly TRBD2 (5 bases). V shed 1 base and J shed 8 bases, with 8 bases lying between them. Germline V gives CDR1 LGHDT, CDR2 YNNKEL (reference sequence). The CDR3 spans 13 residues. The CDR3, as DNA: TGTGCCAGCAGCCAAGCTAGCCAAGGGGAGCTGTTTTTT. Amino acid sequence: CASSQASQGELFF.

V and J are TRBV4-1 and TRBJ1-2; 8 bases map to TRBD1. V shed 5 bases and J 8 bases; nucleotides not matched to a gene: 4. Germline V gene data show CDR1 as MGHRA and CDR2 as YSYEKL. CDR3 length: 12 amino acids. CDR3 sequence: CASSADRGGYTF. DNA for the CDR3: TGCGCCAGCAGCGCAGACAGGGGCGGCTACACCTTC.

The chain has TRBV19 and TRBJ2-4, with 9 nucleotides matching TRBD2. Trimming removed 3 bases from V and 6 bases from J; junction bases left unmatched: 15. CDR1 and CDR2 from the germline V gene are LNHDA and SQIVND (reference sequence). This CDR3 is 18 amino acids long. CDR3 residues: CASSMEGGGGRARNIQYF. The CDR3 DNA sequence: TGTGCCAGTAGTATGGAGGGGGGTGGCGGGAGGGCCCGAAACATTCAGTACTTC.

V gene TRBV10-2 combines with J gene TRBJ2-5; 15 bases align to TRBD2. Germline V lookup: CDR1 WSHSY, CDR2 SAAADI. This CDR3 comprises 16 residues. Trimming at V came to 7 bases and at J to 2 bases, leaving 5 bases not matched to a gene. The CDR3 loop is CASTPGTSGGQETQYF. CDR3 coding DNA: TGCGCCAGCACTCCCGGGACTAGCGGGGGGCAAGAGACCCAGTACTTC.

This chain connects TRBV18 to TRBJ1-6; TRBD1 agrees at 9 bases. The germline CDR1 and CDR2 sequences are KGHSH and LQKENI. The CDR3 has 16 residues. The trim removed 3 bases at V and 10 bases at J, leaving 10 bases unmatched. This chain's CDR3 is CASSPDGDRVVSPLHF. As DNA, the CDR3 is TGTGCCAGCTCACCTGATGGGGACAGGGTCGTCTCACCCCTCCACTTT.

The chain carries TRBV7-9 and TRBJ1-1; the D is unclear. The germline CDR1 and CDR2 sequences are SEHNR and FQNEAQ (reference sequence). This CDR3 spans 13 amino acids. Trimming removed 4 bases from V and 1 base from J, with 7 bases in between. The CDR3: CASSYITNTEAFF. Here the CDR3 DNA reads TGTGCCAGCAGCTACATAACGAACACTGAAGCTTTCTTT.